These T cell receptor beta chains were read from a single sample in a study of OX40 agonist ivuxolimab in advanced cancers. Some clones are missing from TCRdb's copy, which holds only in-frame ones; the method was immunoSEQ multiplex PCR. The table lists tens of thousands of clones, about 90% of them singletons. The sample consisted of CD4+ or CD8+ T cells sorted from blood, taken in a trial of the OX40 agonist ivuxolimab. Every receptor here comes from an adult with an advanced solid tumor such as melanoma, head and neck, liver or kidney cancer. CDR3s include the opening cysteine and the closing phenylalanine or tryptophan. Fields, in order: V gene, J gene, clone size, D gene, CDR3 protein, CDR3 DNA. The D gene is left open where the match is weak. Rows may omit the clone size; those that give it use once, few, many or a size class.

TRBV9,TRBJ1-5,NA,NA,CASSAGDGGEAQHF,TGTGCCAGCAGCGCTGGGGACGGCGGTGAGGCCCAGCATTTT
TRBV4-1,TRBJ1-5,NA,NA,CASSQDHSRRQPQHF,TGCGCCAGCAGCCAAGATCACAGTCGGAGGCAGCCCCAGCATTTT
TRBV7-9,TRBJ2-1,NA,NA,CASSPHPTGTQTYNEQFF,TGTGCCAGCAGCCCCCATCCCACCGGGACGCAGACCTACAATGAGCAGTTCTTC
TRBV5-6,TRBJ2-2,NA,TRBD1,CASSGGTGRIGELFF,TGTGCCAGCAGCGGGGGGACAGGGAGGATTGGGGAGCTGTTTTTT
TRBV19,TRBJ1-2,NA,NA,CASSIGTGGAIRGYTF,TGTGCCAGTAGTATCGGGACGGGGGGTGCGATCCGCGGCTACACCTTC
TRBV27,TRBJ2-1,NA,NA,CASSLSQGWYEQFF,TGTGCCAGCAGTTTATCCCAGGGTTGGTATGAGCAGTTCTTC
TRBV7-9,TRBJ2-7,NA,NA,CASSKVGGSYEQYF,TGTGCCAGCAGCAAAGTGGGGGGCTCCTACGAGCAGTACTTC
TRBV4-3,TRBJ2-7,once,NA,CASSQDSHSGYEQYF,TGCGCCAGCAGCCAAGATAGTCACTCAGGATACGAGCAGTACTTC
TRBV7-2,TRBJ2-1,once,NA,CASSSISYNEQFF,TGTGCCAGCAGCTCCATATCATACAATGAGCAGTTCTTC
TRBV7-3,TRBJ2-1,NA,NA,CASSLMGSSYNEQFF,TGTGCCAGCAGCTTAATGGGGAGCTCCTACAATGAGCAGTTCTTC
TRBV28,TRBJ1-5,NA,TRBD1,CASSLTGQGYQPQHF,TGTGCCAGCAGTTTAACGGGACAGGGGTATCAGCCCCAGCATTTT
TRBV7-9,TRBJ1-1,NA,TRBD1,CASSLGPPAGGTEAFF,TGTGCCAGCAGCTTAGGGCCCCCCGCAGGGGGCACTGAAGCTTTCTTT
TRBV19,TRBJ1-5,NA,NA,CATKEGPYSNQPQHF,TGTGCCACCAAGGAAGGGCCCTATAGCAATCAGCCCCAGCATTTT
TRBV27,TRBJ2-1,NA,NA,CASSLSGSSRNEQFF,TGTGCCAGCAGTTTATCTGGGTCCTCTCGAAATGAGCAGTTCTTC
TRBV6-5,TRBJ2-1,NA,TRBD1,CASSYSLGTGGNEQFF,TGTGCCAGCAGTTACTCGCTAGGGACAGGGGGCAATGAGCAGTTCTTC
TRBV5-1,TRBJ1-1,once,NA,CASSTTTRMNTEAFF,TGCGCCAGCAGCACAACGACAAGAATGAACACTGAAGCTTTCTTT
TRBV5-1,TRBJ2-3,NA,NA,CASRERGRTDTQYF,TGCGCCAGCCGCGAGAGGGGGAGGACAGATACGCAGTATTTT
TRBV27,TRBJ2-1,NA,TRBD2,CASSLSGDYYRNEQFF,TGTGCCAGCAGTTTAAGCGGGGACTATTACCGCAATGAGCAGTTCTTC
TRBV11-2,TRBJ2-7,NA,NA,CASSSRGFTYEQYF,TGTGCCAGCAGCTCCAGGGGATTCACCTACGAGCAGTACTTC
TRBV5-1,TRBJ2-5,NA,NA,CASSLGTAQETQYF,TGCGCCAGCAGCTTAGGGACTGCGCAAGAGACCCAGTACTTC
TRBV30,TRBJ2-2,NA,NA,CAWSSVAGAPDTGELFF,TGTGCCTGGAGTTCGGTTGCAGGGGCCCCCGACACCGGGGAGCTGTTTTTT
TRBV19,TRBJ1-4,NA,TRBD1,CASSLTGGYFEKLFF,TGTGCCAGTAGCCTGACAGGGGGCTACTTTGAAAAACTGTTTTTT
TRBV7-9,TRBJ2-3,NA,TRBD1,CASSYGQGSTDTQYF,TGTGCCAGCAGCTACGGACAGGGTAGCACAGATACGCAGTATTTT
TRBV27,TRBJ2-3,NA,TRBD2,CASSGLGVAGITDTQYF,TGTGCCAGCAGTGGCCTGGGGGTAGCGGGGATCACAGATACGCAGTATTTT
TRBV9,TRBJ2-2,NA,NA,CASSSNRRGLNTGELFF,TGTGCCAGCAGCAGTAACAGGCGGGGGCTCAACACCGGGGAGCTGTTTTTT